This TCR beta chain is from a study of PD-1 blockade in mismatch repair-deficient tumors. TCRdb keeps only in-frame clones here, not all; method: immunoSEQ multiplex PCR. There are approximately 100,000 clones in the sample; 82% occur only once, and around 5.8% lies in the top ten. Trimming cost V 4 bases and J 2 bases, with 15 bases left between them. This CDR3 comprises 15 residues. In germline, CDR1 is MGHRA, CDR2 YSYEKL. V gene TRBV4-1 combines with J gene TRBJ2-7, with D perhaps TRBD2 (7 bases). The input for sequencing was peripheral blood, taken about 36 weeks after starting pembrolizumab. The sequence was obtained from an adult with mismatch repair-deficient cancer. The CDR3 DNA follows: TGCGCCAGCAGCCCTTTGGGGGGGCCCGCCTACGAGCAGTACTTC. Its translation: CASSPLGGPAYEQYF.